These 10 T cell receptor beta chains originate from one sample sequenced in a study of T cell clonality in common variable immunodeficiency. Clones were read by immunoSEQ multiplex PCR, and TCRdb kept only the in-frame ones, dropping some. The profile covers 45,000 to 65,000 clones, none occurring a single time. The sequencing sample was made of peripheral blood mononuclear cells. The receptors come from a person aged 18-69 years in good health.

At least ten counts were recorded for this clone. The read comes to an end 3 residues before the CDR3 does, leaving the germline J gene to fill in the end. V is TRBV30 and J is TRBJ1-4; D ambiguous. The germline gives CDR1 GTSNPN, CDR2 SVGIG (reference sequence). The CDR3 covers 14 residues. The germline V and J ends were trimmed by 0 bases and 7 bases, with 12 bases remaining between them. The sequenced part of the CDR3 DNA is TGTGCCTGGAGTGTACCCACCAGGCGTGAAAAA. Its protein product is CAWSVPTRREK. From start to end, the CDR3 is CAWSVPTRREKLFF.

There are many counts of this clone. The read ends 3 residues early relative to the CDR3; the germline J gene fills the gap. The V gene is TRBV12-3 or TRBV12-4, the J gene TRBJ1-5; D is ambiguous. V gave up 5 bases and J gave up 4 bases, with 12 bases separating them. There are 14 residues in the CDR3. CDR3 bases read: TGTGCCAGCAGTGAGGGCCGCCCGAATCAGCCC. Translated: CASSEGRPNQP. The CDR3, in full, reads CASSEGRPNQPQHF.

This clone came up a few times. The observed sequence ends 3 residues before the CDR3 terminus, with the missing tail filled in from the germline J gene. This chain joins TRBV18 and TRBJ2-7; 7 bases fit TRBD1. The length of the CDR3 is 13 residues. The germline V gene has CDR1 KGHSH and CDR2 LQKENI. V trimming: 11 bases; J trimming: 1 base; junction bases outside the gene matches: 8. CDR3 DNA, as far as it was read: TGTGCCGGACGGGACAGCCTGTCCTACGAG. Amino acids: CAGRDSLSYE. From start to end, the CDR3 is CAGRDSLSYEQYF.

This clone has a count of ten or more. The read terminates 3 residues ahead of where the CDR3 ends, so the germline J gene completes it. V usage is TRBV5-1 and J usage is TRBJ2-7; D call uncertain. CDR3 length: 11 amino acids. Per germline, CDR1 SGHRS and CDR2 YFSETQ. V was pared by 5 bases and J by 3 bases, with 6 bases between. The CDR3 bases that were read are TGCGCCAGCAGAATTCACTACGAG. Residues: CASRIHYE. In full, the CDR3 reads CASRIHYEQYF.

This clone was counted between two and nine times. The read terminates 3 residues ahead of where the CDR3 ends, so the germline J gene completes it. The chain uses TRBV19 and TRBJ1-2, with 9 bases fitting TRBD1. The CDR3 contains 15 residues. From germline, CDR1 is LNHDA and CDR2 SQIVND (reference sequence). CDR3 sequence: CASSIAGTGRNDYTF. The part of the CDR3 DNA that was read is TGTGCCAGTAGTATAGCCGGGACAGGGAGGAACGAC.

This clone has only a few counts. The read finishes 3 residues shy of the CDR3 end, and the germline J gene is used to complete it. The genes are TRBV19 and TRBJ2-7, with 8 bases fitting TRBD1. Trimming cost V 8 bases and J 3 bases; bases outside gene matches: 9. Per germline, CDR1 LNHDA and CDR2 SQIVND (reference sequence). This CDR3 region has 14 residues. CDR3 residues: CASSAGGRGYEQYF. CDR3 DNA (partial): TGTGCCAGTTCAGCAGGGGGCCGGGGCTACGAG. Full variable domain (outside the CDR3, taken from reference TRBV19 and TRBJ2-7): DGGITQSPKYLFRKEGQNVTLSCEQNLNHDAMYWYRQDPGQGLRLIYYSQIVNDFQKGDIAEGYSVSREKKESFPLTVTSAQKNPTAFYLCASSAGGRGYEQYFGPGTRLTVT.

This clone was picked up many times. The missing CDR3 end, 3 residues past where the read stops, is filled in from the germline J gene. V usage is TRBV2 and J usage is TRBJ2-3; 12 nucleotides align to TRBD1. The J segment lost 2 bases and the V segment lost 5 bases, leaving 5 bases of the junction unmatched. The CDR3 runs 16 residues. The germline V gene has CDR1 SNHLY and CDR2 FYNNEI. Incomplete CDR3 DNA: TGTGCCAGCAGTCGGGACAGGGGGCGAAACACAGATACG. This gives the protein CASSRDRGRNTDT. The entire CDR3 reads CASSRDRGRNTDTQYF.

Of note for this clone: The DNA ends 3 residues before the CDR3 does, and the rest of the CDR3 is filled in from the germline J gene. This chain joins TRBV6-2 or TRBV6-3 and TRBJ1-2; the D gene is possibly TRBD1 (5 bases). CDR3 length: 16 residues. Germline CDR1 reads MNHEY; CDR2 reads SVGEGT. The CDR3 bases that were read are TGTGCCAGCAGTACCTCCGGGACGGGGGGTCCCTACGAC. Translating it yields CASSTSGTGGPYD. The entire CDR3 protein reads CASSTSGTGGPYDYTF.

This clone was observed a handful of times. Read data end 3 residues before the CDR3 end; the end is taken from the germline J gene. The chain employs TRBV19 and TRBJ2-3, with D possibly being TRBD1 (6 bases). Germline V gene data show CDR1 as LNHDA and CDR2 as SQIVND (reference sequence). This CDR3 comprises 14 residues. CDR3 sequence: CASSKSGAQETQYF. CDR3 bases read: TGTGCCAGTAGTAAGTCAGGGGCCCAAGAGACG.

This clone was seen many times. The read falls 3 residues short of the CDR3 end, and the missing part is taken from the germline J gene. The V gene is TRBV6-2 or TRBV6-3, the J gene TRBJ2-3; possible D gene TRBD1, 6 bases. V lost 5 bases and J 6 bases, leaving 12 bases between the germline ends. This CDR3 has 13 residues. CDR1 is MNHEY, CDR2 SVGEGT, per germline. The covered CDR3 bases are TGTGCCAGCAGTAACCAGGGGTTCGATACG. Protein sequence: CASSNQGFDT. The full-length CDR3 reads as CASSNQGFDTQYF.